These 3 T cell receptor beta chains came from one sample sequenced in a study of technical replicates of blood from a few donors (dated by TCRdb to about 2017). Libraries were built with the immunoSEQ multiplex PCR assay. TCRdb holds this immuneACCESS table with in-frame rearrangements only. Some clones are missing; in checked studies, unresolved V genes explain under half, and the rest has no known cause. Here the sample has about 91,000 clones; 85% to 95% occur a single time. Together, the top ten hold under 0.3% of the sample. Sequenced: T cells isolated from PBMCs. These receptors were obtained from a human donor in good health.

The chain uses TRBV5-1 and TRBJ2-5; TRBD1 matches 8 bases. Trimming removed 4 bases from V and 1 base from J; junction bases left unmatched: 6. CDR1 SGHRS and CDR2 YFSETQ come from the germline V gene. CDR3 length: 15 amino acids. CDR3 sequence: CASSLGQGPQETQYF. The CDR3 nucleotides read TGCGCCAGCAGCCTCGGACAGGGCCCCCAAGAGACCCAGTACTTC.

This clone was observed once. CDR3 loop: CASRRGQGPYGYTF. The CDR3 nucleotides read TGTGCCAGTAGGAGGGGACAGGGACCCTATGGCTACACCTTC. The J gene is TRBJ1-2, the V gene TRBV19, with 9 bases aligning to TRBD1. Germline V gene lookup returns CDR1 LNHDA and CDR2 SQIVND (reference sequence). Trimming removed 6 bases from V and 4 bases from J; junction bases left unmatched: 6. This CDR3 has 14 amino acids. The complete variable domain, with remaining parts taken from reference TRBV19 and TRBJ1-2, reads DGGITQSPKYLFRKEGQNVTLSCEQNLNHDAMYWYRQDPGQGLRLIYYSQIVNDFQKGDIAEGYSVSREKKESFPLTVTSAQKNPTAFYLCASRRGQGPYGYTFGSGTRLTVV.

In regard to this clone: An end of the junction differs from the germline gene, which may be a read error. This chain joins TRBV7-3 and TRBJ2-1, with D unresolved. Germline CDR1 SGHTA, CDR2 FQGTGA. There are 13 residues in the CDR3. Here the CDR3 reads CVSSPSFGNEQFF. The CDR3 nucleotides read TGTGTCAGCAGCCCCTCGTTCGGCAATGAGCAGTTCTTC.